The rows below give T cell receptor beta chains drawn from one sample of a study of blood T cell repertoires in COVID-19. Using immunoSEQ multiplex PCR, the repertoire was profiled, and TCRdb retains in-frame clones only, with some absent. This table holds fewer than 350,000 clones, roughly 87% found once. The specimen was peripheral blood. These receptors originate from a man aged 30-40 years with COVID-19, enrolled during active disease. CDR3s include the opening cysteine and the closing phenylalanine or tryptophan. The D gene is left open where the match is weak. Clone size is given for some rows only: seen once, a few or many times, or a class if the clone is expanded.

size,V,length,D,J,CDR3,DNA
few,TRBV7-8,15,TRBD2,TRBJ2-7,CASSLEAGGSYEQYF,TGTGCCAGCAGCTTAGAAGCGGGAGGATCCTACGAGCAGTACTTC
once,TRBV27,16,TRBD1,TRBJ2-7,CASSPTGQLNPYEQYF,TGTGCCAGCAGTCCAACGGGACAGTTAAACCCCTACGAGCAGTACTTC
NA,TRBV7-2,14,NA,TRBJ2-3,CASSPGQSTDTQYF,TGTGCCAGCAGCCCCGGACAGAGCACAGATACGCAGTATTTT
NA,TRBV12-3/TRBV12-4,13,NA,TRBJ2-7,CAPERQGAYEQYF,TGTGCCCCCGAGAGGCAGGGTGCCTACGAGCAGTACTTC
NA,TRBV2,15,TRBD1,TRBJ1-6,CASKARDRGNSPLHF,TGTGCCAGCAAGGCCCGAGACAGGGGTAATTCACCCCTCCACTTT
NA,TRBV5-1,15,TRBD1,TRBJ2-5,CASYSGTAYQETQYF,TGCGCCAGCTACTCCGGGACAGCGTACCAAGAGACCCAGTACTTC
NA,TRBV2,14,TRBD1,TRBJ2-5,CASSRDRGQETQYF,TGTGCCAGCAGTCGGGACAGGGGGCAGGAGACCCAGTACTTC
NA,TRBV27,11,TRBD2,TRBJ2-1,CVSGRASEQFF,TGTGTTAGCGGGAGGGCCAGTGAGCAGTTCTTC
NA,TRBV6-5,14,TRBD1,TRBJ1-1,CASSLQGLNTEAFF,TGTGCCAGCAGCTTACAGGGGTTGAACACTGAAGCTTTCTTT
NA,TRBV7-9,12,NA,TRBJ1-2,CASSWDTYGYTF,TGTGCCAGCAGCTGGGACACCTATGGCTACACCTTC
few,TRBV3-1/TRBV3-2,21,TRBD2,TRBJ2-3,CASSQDYLASGGIASTDTQYF,TGTGCCAGCAGCCAAGATTATTTGGCTAGCGGGGGGATCGCTAGCACAGATACGCAGTATTTT
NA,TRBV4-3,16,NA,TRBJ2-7,CASSQSSGGGAYEQYF,TGCGCCAGCAGCCAATCTTCTGGAGGAGGTGCCTACGAGCAGTACTTC
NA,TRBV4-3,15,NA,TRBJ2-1,CASSQESVMYNEQFF,TGCGCCAGCAGCCAAGAATCAGTAATGTACAATGAGCAGTTCTTC
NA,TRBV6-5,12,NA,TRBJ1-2,CASSNGGGGYTF,TGTGCCAGCAGTAATGGCGGGGGGGGCTACACCTTC
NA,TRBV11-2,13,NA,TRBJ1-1,CASSLQGKTEAFF,TGTGCCAGCAGCTTACAGGGGAAGACTGAAGCTTTCTTT
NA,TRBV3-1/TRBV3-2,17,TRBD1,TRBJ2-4,CASSQGWDRGAKNIQYF,TGTGCCAGCAGCCAAGGATGGGACAGAGGGGCCAAAAACATTCAGTACTTC
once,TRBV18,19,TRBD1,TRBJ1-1,CASSPNLLQGAPMNTEAFF,TGTGCCAGCTCACCTAACCTTTTACAGGGGGCTCCCATGAACACTGAAGCTTTCTTT
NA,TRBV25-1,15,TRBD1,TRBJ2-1,CASSRTGTGVNEQFF,TGTGCCAGCAGTAGGACCGGGACAGGGGTGAATGAGCAGTTCTTC
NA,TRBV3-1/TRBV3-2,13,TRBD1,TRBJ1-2,CASSPDYKTGGTF,TGTGCCAGCAGCCCCGATTATAAGACAGGGGGGACCTTC
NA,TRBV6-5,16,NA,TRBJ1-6,CASSYSWTHYNSPLHF,TGTGCCAGCAGTTACTCCTGGACACACTATAATTCACCCCTCCACTTT
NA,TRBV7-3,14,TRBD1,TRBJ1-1,CASSLDRVGTEAFF,TGTGCCAGCAGCCTTGACAGGGTTGGCACTGAAGCTTTCTTT
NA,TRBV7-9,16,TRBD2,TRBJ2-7,CASSTSLAGHSYEQYF,TGTGCCAGCAGCACCTCACTAGCGGGCCATTCCTACGAGCAGTACTTC
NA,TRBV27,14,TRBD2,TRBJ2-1,CASRGSGSLNEQFF,TGTGCCAGCAGAGGGAGCGGGAGCCTCAATGAGCAGTTCTTC
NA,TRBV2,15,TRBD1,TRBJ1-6,CASSELGTGVSPLHF,TGTGCCAGCAGTGAATTGGGGACAGGGGTATCACCCCTCCACTTT
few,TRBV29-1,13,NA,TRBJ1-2,CSVPRWTDYGYTF,TGCAGCGTTCCGCGTTGGACAGACTATGGCTACACCTTC
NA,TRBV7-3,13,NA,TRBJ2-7,CASSQALVPEQYF,TGTGCCAGCAGCCAGGCCTTGGTCCCCGAGCAGTACTTC
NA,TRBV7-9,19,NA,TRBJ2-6,CASSFGWAGAVSGANVLTF,TGTGCCAGCAGCTTCGGTTGGGCAGGGGCCGTCTCTGGGGCCAACGTCCTGACTTTC
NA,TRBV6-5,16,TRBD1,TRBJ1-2,CASSYAGTGVNYGYTF,TGTGCCAGCAGTTACGCGGGGACAGGAGTGAACTATGGCTACACCTTC
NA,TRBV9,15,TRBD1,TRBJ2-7,CASSDRDRPLKEQYF,TGTGCCAGCAGCGACCGGGACAGACCTCTTAAAGAGCAGTACTTC
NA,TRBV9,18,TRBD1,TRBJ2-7,CASSPVPGQGPVSYEQYF,TGTGCCAGCAGCCCTGTCCCGGGACAGGGACCCGTCTCCTACGAGCAGTACTTC
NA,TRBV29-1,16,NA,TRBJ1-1,CSVEGREGEGFTEAFF,TGCAGCGTTGAAGGGAGGGAAGGGGAAGGGTTCACTGAAGCTTTCTTT
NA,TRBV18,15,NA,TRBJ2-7,CASSPPGRDSYEQYF,TGTGCCAGCTCCCCCCCGGGCAGGGACTCCTACGAGCAGTACTTC
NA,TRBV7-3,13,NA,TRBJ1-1,CASSLVEGLEAFF,TGTGCCAGCAGCTTAGTGGAGGGGCTTGAAGCTTTCTTT
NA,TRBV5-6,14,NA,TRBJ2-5,CASSFGTPGGTQYF,TGTGCCAGCAGCTTCGGGACTCCCGGCGGGACCCAGTACTTC
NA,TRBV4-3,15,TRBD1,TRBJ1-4,CASSQLDRGGEKLFF,TGCGCCAGCAGCCAATTGGACAGGGGAGGTGAAAAACTGTTTTTT
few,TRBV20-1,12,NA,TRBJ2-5,CSASLSRETQYF,TGCAGTGCTAGTTTGAGTCGGGAGACCCAGTACTTC
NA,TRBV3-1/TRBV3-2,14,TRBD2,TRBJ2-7,CASRLAGAGEEQYF,TGTGCCAGCAGGCTAGCGGGTGCGGGGGAGGAGCAGTACTTC
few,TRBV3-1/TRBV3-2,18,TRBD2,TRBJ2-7,CASSQGTSGGPISYEQYF,TGTGCCAGCAGCCAGGGGACTAGCGGGGGCCCAATCTCCTACGAGCAGTACTTC
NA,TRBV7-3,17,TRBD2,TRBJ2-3,CASSLNPGLAITDTQYF,TGTGCCAGCAGCTTAAACCCGGGACTAGCCATCACAGATACGCAGTATTTT
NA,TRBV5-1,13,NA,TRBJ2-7,CASSFLEGYEQYF,TGCGCCAGCAGCTTCCTGGAGGGGTACGAGCAGTACTTC
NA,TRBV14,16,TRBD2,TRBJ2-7,CASSVFSAAGYYEQYF,TGTGCCAGCAGCGTCTTTTCGGCAGCGGGGTACTACGAGCAGTACTTC
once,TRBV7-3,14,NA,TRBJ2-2,CASAGPMNTGELFF,TGTGCCAGCGCAGGCCCTATGAACACCGGGGAGCTGTTTTTT
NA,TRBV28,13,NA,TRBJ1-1,CASSLFRGTEAFF,TGTGCCAGCAGTTTATTCCGCGGAACTGAAGCTTTCTTT
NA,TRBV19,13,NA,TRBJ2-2,CASSIALYGELFF,TGTGCCAGTAGTATAGCCCTTTATGGGGAGCTGTTTTTT
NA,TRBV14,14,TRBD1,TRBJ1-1,CASSQQGGSTEAFF,TGTGCCAGCAGCCAACAGGGGGGATCCACTGAAGCTTTCTTT
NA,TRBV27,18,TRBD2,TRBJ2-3,CASSLQPLGLAGADTQYF,TGTGCCAGCAGTTTACAACCCCTGGGACTAGCGGGAGCAGATACGCAGTATTTT
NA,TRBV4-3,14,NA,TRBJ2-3,CASSQGLRGDTQYF,TGCGCCAGCAGCCAAGGCCTCCGGGGGGATACGCAGTATTTT
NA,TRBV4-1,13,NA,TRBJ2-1,CASSQFRGEEQFF,TGCGCCAGCAGCCAATTCCGGGGAGAAGAGCAGTTCTTC
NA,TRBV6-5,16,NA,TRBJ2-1,CASSSRPGGTYNEQFF,TGTGCCAGCAGTTCAAGGCCAGGGGGGACCTACAATGAGCAGTTCTTC
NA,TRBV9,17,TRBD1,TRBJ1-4,CASSGGTGGSTNEKLFF,TGTGCCAGCAGCGGGGGGACAGGGGGCTCAACTAATGAAAAACTGTTTTTT
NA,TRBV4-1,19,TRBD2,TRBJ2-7,CASSQERTSGRLPSYEQYF,TGCGCCAGCAGCCAAGAAAGGACTAGCGGGAGACTCCCCTCCTACGAGCAGTACTTC